This TCR beta chain was observed in a study of cytomegalovirus exposure and HLA in healthy donors. General study results and limits: Researchers catalogued approximately 170 TCR beta chains as cytomegalovirus-associated.

This cohort consisted of healthy bone marrow donors. On this clone itself: Its antigen remains unknown.

The primer mix had 60 Vbeta and 13 Jbeta primers. Libraries were prepared by immunoSEQ multiplex PCR; TCRdb keeps only in-frame clonotypes and omits some of them. Here the sample spans roughly 160,000 clones, 80% to 90% being singletons. The source of this sequence is a young man in good health and CMV-seropositive. Sequenced material: PBMCs.

CDR3 sequence: CASSKQGAEAFF. The CDR3 bases are TGTGCCAGCAGTAAACAGGGCGCTGAAGCTTTCTTT. The chain uses TRBV6-6 and TRBJ1-1; D perhaps matches TRBD1 (6 bases). Germline V gene data show CDR1 as MNHNY and CDR2 as SVGAGI (reference sequence). Deletions cut 5 bases from V and 6 bases from J, with 10 bases between. CDR3 length equals 12 residues.